This T cell receptor beta chain came from a study of beta chain features in type 1 diabetes (dated by TCRdb to between 2018 and 2020). About the study as a whole: Mean age, gender distribution, total cell number and subset yield were not different between patients and healthy donors. In the study, TCRB repertoires of sorted circulating CD4+ T cell subsets from recently diagnosed type 1 diabetes patients were compared with those of matched healthy donors. A total of roughly 98,000,000 sorted cells were examined across all samples, and RNA yield correlated strongly with the number of cells per subset. Whereas all 30 or so donors provided naive and central memory subsets, regulatory and stem cell-like memory subsets were isolated from just 8 patients and about 8 healthy donors. What the work shows at the level of the full study, not this receptor alone: The naive, central memory and regulatory TCRB repertoires appeared to resemble one another more closely among patients than among healthy donors. Because cDNA was sequenced instead of genomic DNA, highly expressing activated cells could be over-represented, though the groups showed no difference in activation or CD3 levels. Shorter templates might be favored by PCR, yet because patient and control samples were amplified and corrected together, any such skew would affect both groups equally. Patients with type 1 diabetes made fewer insertions and deleted more nucleotides at VDJ recombination sites, implying thymic rearrangement abnormalities. Because the HLA sub-analyses included only small numbers of individuals, any influence of HLA type on TCRB rearrangement was left unresolved. In all four CD4+ subsets, TCRB CDR3 length was moderately but significantly shorter in type 1 diabetes patients.

Details on this clone: The clone's antigen remains unknown. No qualities accompany the bases; no much larger clone lies one base away.

All of the isolated RNA was reverse transcribed with the High Capacity cDNA Reverse Transcription Kit, so expressed TCRB transcripts were sequenced. Deep immunoSEQ sequencing was performed on naive, central memory and regulatory T cell samples, with an average of roughly 3.6 million total reads per sample. After sorted cells were lysed in RLT buffer, RNA was extracted with DNase-treated RNeasy Micro or Mini kits, with the choice depending on cell number. Each cell subset was processed separately to prevent cross-contamination, with patient and healthy donor samples processed together. TCRB sequences were amplified from cDNA with the immunoSEQ multiplex PCR, producing 87-bp fragments spanning the CDR3 region. Amplicons were sequenced on the Illumina HiSeq platform. Concerning the study's data processing: PCR bias was corrected computationally using synthetic template baselines, and reads within Hamming distance 2 were collapsed, with unmergeable singletons discarded. By aligning reads against IMGT, V, D and J genes, CDR3 length, and insertions or deletions at six rearrangement sites were assigned. Within each subset, clonotype counts were normalized to the number of sorted cells before true diversity and Gini coefficients were calculated with the tcR R package. The overlap coefficient, calculated on TCRB nucleotide sequences, was used to quantify repertoire sharing. As a proxy for the pre-selection repertoire, out-of-frame TCRB sequences from naive cells were analyzed. Drawn from immuneACCESS, this table holds only the in-frame rearrangements with V and J called that TCRdb kept. Clones are partly lost; checked studies trace under half to an unresolved V gene and leave the rest unexplained. That table supplies the V and J calls and clone size; D and trimming were determined from the DNA. Present in this sample are over 650,000 clones, over 11% of which were seen just once. Of the sample, approximately 0.042% falls within the top ten clones.

A single peripheral blood draw of around 120 mL on average was collected from each donor into heparinised tubes. Using a panel that included CD45RO, CCR7, CD25, CD127, CD95 and CD27, naive, central memory, regulatory and stem cell-like memory CD4+ T cells were sorted on a BD FACSAria II. Every sorted population had a purity above 95%. Right away, PBMCs were isolated by Lymphoprep density gradient centrifugation and were stained directly, with no culture step. To minimize batch effects, samples were stained and sorted in pairs, one healthy donor with one patient per experiment. V and J lose 7 bases and 4 bases, and a span of 17 bases separates them. Sequences MDHEN (CDR1) and SYDVKM (CDR2) are obtained from the germline V gene. From the cysteine up to the phenylalanine, the CDR3 has a length of 15 residues. Only CDR3 DNA is held: 45 bases, read in frame from base 1.

The sequence was collected from a man between 18 and 29 years old with type 1 diabetes. Sequences were obtained from naive CD4+ T cells from blood. The meaning of the sample's cell subset or site label: true naive CD4+ T cells. Recombination connected TRBV28 to TRBJ2-1; a tentative D call is TRBD2 (6 bases match). In nucleotide form, the sequence is TGTGCCAGCACAGGGTCCTGGGGGGAGTACAATGAGCAGTTCTTC. It translates to CASTGSWGEYNEQFF. Here the CDR3 is joined to the reference TRBV28 and TRBJ2-1 genes, and the full variable domain is: DVKVTQSSRYLVKRTGEKVFLECVQDMDHENMFWYRQDPGLGLRLIYFSYDVKMKEKGDIPEGYSVSREKKERFSLILESASTNQTSMYLCASTGSWGEYNEQFFGPGTRLTVL.